The clone carrying this TCR beta chain was seen a handful of times. Its antigen is still unknown. Germline V gene lookup returns CDR1 SGHTA and CDR2 FQGTGA. With 4 bases removed from V and 0 bases from J, the gap between germline ends came to 14 bases. This CDR3 region has 16 residues. TCRdb itself ran the reads through MiXCR, one entry per CDR3 protein. The table has around 230,000 distinct CDR3 sequences, less than 50% seen once. The data originate from a study of T cell repertoires in cytomegalovirus infection. Study-wide background: Both recently identified HLA-C-restricted and well-studied HLA-B-restricted CMV epitopes were used in the study. Signatures in public TCR beta sequences pointed to both CMV infection and matching HLA type. Notes on the study in general: Ex vivo, HLA-C-restricted CMV-specific TCR beta clonotypes prevailed over the rest of the response. Accumulated public TCR beta family frequency recognized individuals carrying CMV together with the relevant HLA.

The source material was CD8+ T cells from cultured PBMCs, sampled from culture after CMV antigen stimulation. The source of this sequence is a human donor in good health (CMV status not recorded). Some clones in this sample may be carry-over from other donors' samples. This chain connects TRBV7-3 to TRBJ2-3; either TRBD1 or TRBD2 may supply D (5 bases each). The CDR3 reads CASSSGTSPSTDTQYF. The CDR3 DNA sequence: TGTGCCAGCAGCTCGGGGACCTCACCCAGCACAGATACGCAGTATTTT.